Below are 21 T cell receptor beta chains sequenced from a single sample in a study of blood T cell repertoires in COVID-19. Data came from immunoSEQ multiplex PCR; TCRdb stores just in-frame clones and leaves some out. The data hold 87,000 or so clones, with approximately 86% observed a single time. Source material: peripheral blood. These receptors were obtained from a woman aged 45-65 years with active or convalescent COVID-19.

This chain links TRBV6-5 with TRBJ2-2; the D gene is possibly TRBD1 (6 bases). From germline, CDR1 is MNHEY and CDR2 SVGAGI. This CDR3 is built from 14 residues. The ends were cut back, 8 bases at V and 1 base at J, with 11 bases in the middle. CDR3 nucleotides: TGTGCCAGCCAGGACAGTTTGAACACCGGGGAGCTGTTTTTT. It translates to CASQDSLNTGELFF.

The count of this clone is one. The chain uses TRBV7-8 and TRBJ1-5; 9 nucleotides match TRBD1. The V and J ends lost 2 bases and 2 bases, in that order; junction bases with no gene match: 22. The CDR3 has 22 amino acids. Germline V gene data show CDR1 as SGHVS and CDR2 as FQNEAQ. The CDR3 DNA sequence: TGTGCCAGCAGCTTAAGAGCCGTCACAGGGGGCGCGGGGGCCCGGGGCAATCAGCCCCAGCATTTT. This encodes CASSLRAVTGGAGARGNQPQHF.

This chain links TRBV27 with TRBJ1-5; D may be TRBD1 (6 bases). Trimming shortened V by 6 bases and J by 4 bases, and 13 bases separated the two germline ends. Germline V gene lookup returns CDR1 MNHEY and CDR2 SMNVEV (reference sequence). CDR3 length equals 14 residues. The chain's CDR3 is CASSLQGENQPQHF. CDR3 sequence (DNA): TGTGCCAGCAGCCTACAGGGAGAGAATCAGCCCCAGCATTTT.

This clone has just a few counts. The chain employs TRBV7-9 and TRBJ2-1; 12 bases line up with TRBD2. The J segment lost 8 bases and the V segment lost 6 bases, leaving 14 bases of the junction unmatched. Germline V lookup: CDR1 SEHNR, CDR2 FQNEAQ (reference sequence). The CDR3 is 17 residues long. The CDR3 sequence: CASRLGLAGIKRDEQFF. CDR3 bases: TGTGCCAGCAGACTTGGACTAGCGGGGATCAAAAGGGATGAGCAGTTCTTC.

The chain carries TRBV27 and TRBJ1-3; possible D gene TRBD1, 5 bases. Between the trimmed V and J ends, which lost 4 bases and 0 bases, there was a span of 16 bases. The germline CDR1 and CDR2 sequences are MNHEY and SMNVEV (reference sequence). The CDR3 length is 17 residues. CDR3 nucleotides: TGTGCCAGCAGTTCTATAAGGGGTTCGCTCTCTGGAAACACCATATATTTT. It codes for CASSSIRGSLSGNTIYF.

CDR3 nucleotides: TGTGCCAGCAGCCCGATGGGACTAGCGGGGGGCACAGATACGCAGTATTTT. This gives the protein CASSPMGLAGGTDTQYF. The chain employs TRBV7-9 and TRBJ2-3; 14 bases fit TRBD2. Per the germline V gene, CDR1 is SEHNR and CDR2 is FQNEAQ (reference sequence). This CDR3 spans 17 amino acids. With V trimmed by 5 bases and J by 1 base, 5 bases remained unmatched.

This chain links TRBV30 with TRBJ1-6; 9 bases fit TRBD1. The CDR3 totals 15 residues. J lost 4 bases, V lost 5 bases, and 6 bases had no gene match. Germline V CDR1 and CDR2: GTSNPN, SVGIG (reference sequence). CDR3 loop: CAWQTGGFYNSPLHF. DNA for the CDR3: TGTGCCTGGCAGACAGGGGGTTTTTATAATTCACCCCTCCACTTT.

V usage is TRBV18 and J usage is TRBJ2-3, with 9 bases fitting TRBD2. J lost 2 bases, V lost 7 bases, and 4 bases had no gene match. The germline V gene encodes CDR1 KGHSH and CDR2 LQKENI. This CDR3 comprises 14 residues. The CDR3 protein is CASLGLASTDTQYF. The CDR3 DNA is TGTGCCAGCTTGGGACTAGCTTCCACAGATACGCAGTATTTT.

V is TRBV19 and J is TRBJ1-4; 8 positions match TRBD1. Germline values: CDR1 LNHDA, CDR2 SQIVND (reference sequence). The CDR3 is made up of 15 amino acids. V trimming: 4 bases; J trimming: 2 bases; junction bases outside the gene matches: 3. Written as DNA, the CDR3 is TGTGCCAGTAGTAAACAGGGGGTGACTAATGAAAAACTGTTTTTT. Protein: CASSKQGVTNEKLFF.

A few counts support this clone. The chain has TRBV7-2 and TRBJ1-6, with 7 bases identical to TRBD1. Trimming cost V 5 bases and J 8 bases; bases outside gene matches: 9. Per the germline V gene, CDR1 is SGHTA and CDR2 is FQGNSA. CDR3 length: 15 amino acids. CDR3 coding DNA: TGTGCCAGCAGCCTAATGACAGGGCTCGATTCACCCCTCCACTTT. Amino acid sequence: CASSLMTGLDSPLHF.

The chain is built from TRBV9 and TRBJ2-1, with 9 nucleotides matching TRBD1. The germline CDR1 and CDR2 sequences are SGDLS and YYNGEE. V shed 0 bases, J shed 4 bases, and the junction held 2 bases outside the gene matches. The CDR3 extends over 15 amino acids. CDR3 protein: CASSVAGTGYNEQFF. CDR3 DNA: TGTGCCAGCAGCGTAGCCGGGACAGGGTACAATGAGCAGTTCTTC.

The chain joins TRBV7-3 to TRBJ2-3, with TRBD2 as a possible D gene (6 bases). The CDR3 loop spans 17 amino acids. In germline, CDR1 is SGHTA, CDR2 FQGTGA. Trimming stripped 5 bases from V and 0 bases from J, with 18 bases between. DNA of the CDR3: TGTGCCAGCAGCCGGGGCGGCGGGGACCCTAGCACAGATACGCAGTATTTT. Its protein is CASSRGGGDPSTDTQYF.

The chain links TRBV20-1 to TRBJ2-5; D gene uncertain. With 5 bases removed from V and 5 bases from J, the gap between germline ends came to 9 bases. This CDR3 region has 11 residues. Germline CDR1 and CDR2: DFQATT and SNEGSKA (reference sequence). CDR3 sequence reads: CSAFPSETQYF. The CDR3 nucleotides read TGCAGTGCTTTCCCGTCGGAGACCCAGTACTTC.

This clone was found a few times. The chain recombines TRBV7-9 with TRBJ2-7; perhaps TRBD2 as D (6 bases). The CDR3 sequence is 13 residues long. Trimming stripped 6 bases from V and 6 bases from J, with 15 bases between. Per the germline V gene, CDR1 is SEHNR and CDR2 is FQNEAQ (reference sequence). The chain's CDR3 is CASSGGTVGEQYF. CDR3 nucleotide sequence: TGTGCCAGCAGTGGGGGGACGGTAGGCGAGCAGTACTTC.

The chain recombines TRBV25-1 with TRBJ1-1; no clear D gene. The CDR3 covers 12 residues. V lost 2 bases, J lost 6 bases, and 7 bases lay in between. Germline assignment: CDR1 MGHDK and CDR2 SYGVNS. CDR3: CASSEQHAEAFF. The DNA of the CDR3 is TGTGCCAGCAGTGAACAACACGCTGAAGCTTTCTTT.

V gene TRBV6-4 combines with J gene TRBJ1-2; 11 bases map to TRBD1. V gave up 7 bases and J gave up 5 bases; unmatched junction bases: 9. The germline CDR1 and CDR2 sequences are MRHNA and SNTAGT. The CDR3 sequence is 15 residues long. The CDR3 here is CASKPGQGAIYGYTF. CDR3 DNA: TGTGCCAGCAAGCCCGGACAGGGGGCAATTTATGGCTACACCTTC.

The rearrangement links TRBV4-3 to TRBJ1-1, with D unresolved. CDR1 is LGHNA and CDR2 is YSLEER in the germline V gene. CDR3 length: 13 amino acids. Trimming took 3 bases from V and 7 from J, leaving 12 bases between them. This CDR3 reads CASSHRLSDEAFF. In nucleotides, the CDR3 is TGCGCCAGCAGCCACCGACTTTCGGATGAAGCTTTCTTT.

The V gene is TRBV2, the J gene TRBJ1-1, with D hard to call. This CDR3 is 14 amino acids long. CDR1 and CDR2 from the germline V gene are SNHLY and FYNNEI. V gave up 7 bases and J gave up 2 bases, with 14 bases separating them. The CDR3 DNA reads TGTGCCAGCATCCTGGTCCTGAGAAACACTGAAGCTTTCTTT. Encoded protein: CASILVLRNTEAFF. Full variable domain (rest looked up from reference TRBV2 and TRBJ1-1): EPEVTQTPSHQVTQMGQEVILRCVPISNHLYFYWYRQILGQKVEFLVSFYNNEISEKSEIFDDQFSVERPDGSNFTLKIRSTKLEDSAMYFCASILVLRNTEAFFGQGTRLTVV.

The rearrangement links TRBV25-1 to TRBJ1-5, with 7 positions matching TRBD1. J gave up 6 bases and V 4 bases, and 15 bases lay outside the gene matches. This CDR3 has 17 amino acids. The V gene's germline CDR1 is MGHDK and CDR2 SYGVNS. The CDR3 coding sequence is TGTGCCAGCAGTGCCCCCTTAAGACAGGGAGTCCTTCAGCCCCAGCATTTT. Protein product: CASSAPLRQGVLQPQHF.

The V call is TRBV18, the J call TRBJ1-4; 7 bases map to TRBD1. Trimming removed 2 bases from V and 8 bases from J; junction bases left unmatched: 11. The CDR3 covers 16 residues. Germline loops: CDR1 KGHSH, CDR2 LQKENI. For the CDR3, the DNA is TGTGCCAGCTCACCAGAAATACAGGGGTCTGGGGAAAAACTGTTTTTT. As protein: CASSPEIQGSGEKLFF.

J is TRBJ2-3 and V is TRBV2; 8 bases line up with TRBD1. J lost 1 base, V lost 6 bases, and 9 bases had no gene match. The germline V gene has CDR1 SNHLY and CDR2 FYNNEI. The CDR3 consists of 16 residues. The CDR3 sequence is CASRTLEDRGTDTQYF. In nucleotides, the CDR3 is TGTGCCAGCAGGACCCTTGAGGACAGGGGCACAGATACGCAGTATTTT.